Listed below are T cell receptor beta chains from one sample, sequenced in a study of T cells in Graves' hyperthyroidism and ophthalmopathy. TCRdb recomputed calls from the multiplex PCR reads with MiXCR, one row per CDR3 protein. Of around 300,000 distinct CDR3 sequences detected, 12% to 15% appear once; the ten largest clones hold under 35%. Sequenced input: blood. The receptors derive from a woman in her 50s with Graves' hyperthyroidism that later progressed to Graves' ophthalmopathy. The CDR3 runs from the conserved cysteine through the conserved F or W. D genes are given only for firm matches. A clone size is listed for some rows: how often the clone was seen (once, few, many), or a class if it is expanded.

d_call	clone_size	v_call	j_call	cdr3_aa	cdr3_nt
.	many	TRBV28	TRBJ1-1	CASSMVSGATEAFF	TGTGCCAGCAGCATGGTCTCAGGGGCCACTGAAGCTTTCTTT
TRBD1	many	TRBV18	TRBJ2-2	CASSPGQGTTGELFF	TGTGCCAGCTCACCAGGACAGGGAACCACCGGGGAGCTGTTTTTT
TRBD2	.	TRBV3-1	TRBJ2-3	CASSQEGLAGLTDTQYF	TGTGCCAGCAGCCAAGAAGGACTAGCGGGGCTCACAGATACGCAGTATTTT
.	few	TRBV15	TRBJ2-3	CATSEGEFRTFTDTQYF	TGTGCCACCAGTGAGGGGGAATTCAGAACCTTCACAGATACGCAGTATTTT
TRBD1	few	TRBV6-1	TRBJ1-5	CASRGQGRNQPQHF	TGTGCCAGCAGGGGACAGGGGCGCAATCAGCCCCAGCATTTT
.	.	TRBV19	TRBJ1-5	CASSIWAQGNQPQHF	TGTGCCAGTAGTATCTGGGCCCAGGGTAACCAGCCCCAGCATTTT
.	many	TRBV7-8	TRBJ2-6	CASESAGPGANVLTF	TGTGCCAGCGAATCGGCGGGGCCCGGGGCCAACGTCCTGACTTTC
.	.	TRBV11-2	TRBJ2-6	CASSLPGAGANVLTF	TGTGCCAGCAGCTTACCAGGAGCCGGGGCCAACGTCCTGACTTTC
TRBD1	few	TRBV7-9	TRBJ2-7	CASSFGTGAPYEQYF	TGTGCCAGCAGCTTCGGGACAGGGGCCCCCTACGAGCAGTACTTC
TRBD1	many	TRBV2	TRBJ2-7	CASGMGQGTYEQYF	TGTGCCAGCGGTATGGGACAGGGGACATACGAGCAGTACTTC
TRBD2	many	TRBV6-2/TRBV6-3	TRBJ2-7	CASSFLAGTSYEQYF	TGTGCCAGCAGTTTTCTAGCGGGGACCTCCTACGAGCAGTACTTC
TRBD2	many	TRBV5-1	TRBJ2-1	CASSLAAGVASGEQFF	TGCGCCAGCAGCTTGGCGGCGGGAGTGGCCTCTGGGGAGCAGTTCTTC
TRBD1	many	TRBV3-1	TRBJ1-6	CASSSGQGESSPLHF	TGTGCCAGCAGCTCAGGACAGGGGGAGAGTTCACCCCTCCACTTT
.	.	TRBV28	TRBJ2-2	CASSLQGGYTGELFF	TGTGCCAGCAGTTTACAGGGCGGGTACACCGGGGAGCTGTTTTTT
.	many	TRBV28	TRBJ1-5	CASSRRGQPQHF	TGTGCCAGCAGTCGACGAGGGCAGCCCCAGCATTTT
.	many	TRBV29-1	TRBJ1-2	CSVERATGYTF	TGCAGCGTTGAAAGGGCGACGGGCTACACCTTC
.	many	TRBV20-1	TRBJ1-3	CSARSPYSGNTIYF	TGCAGTGCTAGGTCCCCTTACTCTGGAAACACCATATATTTT
TRBD2	.	TRBV2	TRBJ2-3	CASSNSGRRDTQYF	TGTGCCAGCAGTAATAGCGGGAGACGGGATACGCAGTATTTT
.	.	TRBV20-1	TRBJ1-1	CSARGTGEGTEAFF	TGCAGTGCTAGGGGGACTGGGGAGGGTACTGAAGCTTTCTTT
TRBD1	.	TRBV29-1	TRBJ2-7	CSVGNRGPSYGQYF	TGCAGCGTTGGTAACAGGGGTCCCTCCTACGGGCAGTACTTC
.	many	TRBV10-3	TRBJ2-7	CAISESEGGFSYEQYF	TGTGCCATCAGTGAGTCGGAGGGGGGGTTCTCCTACGAGCAGTACTTC
.	many	TRBV18	TRBJ2-4	CASSPLGNIQYF	TGTGCCAGCTCACCTTTGGGAAACATTCAGTACTTC
TRBD1	many	TRBV2	TRBJ2-5	CASSRSPGGAGETQYF	TGTGCCAGCAGTCGTTCCCCAGGGGGCGCCGGAGAGACCCAGTACTTC
TRBD2	.	TRBV20-1	TRBJ2-7	CSARGTSGRSGDEQYF	TGCAGTGCTAGAGGGACTAGCGGGAGATCCGGCGACGAGCAGTACTTC
TRBD1	many	TRBV28	TRBJ1-5	CASSPNRGYQPQHF	TGTGCCAGCAGCCCAAACAGGGGATATCAGCCCCAGCATTTT
TRBD1	many	TRBV30	TRBJ2-7	CAWRGTGIEQYF	TGTGCCTGGAGGGGGACAGGGATCGAGCAGTACTTC
TRBD2	medium-sized	TRBV2	TRBJ2-5	CASKSFLTSGSQRETQYF	TGTGCCAGCAAAAGTTTTTTGACTAGCGGATCTCAGAGGGAGACCCAGTACTTC
TRBD2	many	TRBV5-1	TRBJ2-3	CASSLVVAGVPDTQYF	TGCGCCAGCAGCTTGGTAGTAGCGGGAGTTCCAGATACGCAGTATTTT
TRBD1	many	TRBV5-6	TRBJ2-1	CASSTGQGVIDEQFF	TGTGCCAGCAGCACGGGACAGGGGGTTATCGATGAGCAGTTCTTC
.	.	TRBV4-2	TRBJ1-6	CASSQDGVAGNSPLHF	TGTGCCAGCAGCCAAGATGGGGTAGCCGGGAATTCACCCCTCCACTTT
TRBD2	once	TRBV9	TRBJ2-5	CASSEGGGLAGDPRETQYF	TGTGCCAGCAGCGAGGGAGGGGGACTAGCGGGAGATCCGCGAGAGACCCAGTACTTC
TRBD2	.	TRBV7-8	TRBJ2-1	CASSRGRGYNEQFF	TGTGCCAGCAGCCGCGGGAGGGGATACAATGAGCAGTTCTTC
TRBD2	many	TRBV10-3	TRBJ2-3	CAISDRLAGATDTQYF	TGTGCCATCAGTGATCGACTAGCGGGAGCCACAGATACGCAGTATTTT
.	.	TRBV5-6	TRBJ2-1	CASSLGQVGEQFF	TGTGCCAGCAGCTTGGGACAGGTGGGTGAGCAGTTCTTC
TRBD1	many	TRBV6-1	TRBJ2-7	CASSDPAGGMNEQYF	TGTGCCAGCAGTGATCCCGCAGGGGGCATGAACGAGCAGTACTTC
TRBD1	many	TRBV18	TRBJ2-5	CASSPPDRVQETQYF	TGTGCCAGCTCACCACCTGACAGGGTCCAAGAGACCCAGTACTTC
TRBD1	many	TRBV7-2	TRBJ1-1	CASSLGQGPLTEAFF	TGTGCCAGCAGTCTGGGACAGGGGCCACTCACTGAAGCTTTCTTT
TRBD2	.	TRBV27	TRBJ2-5	CASSLGQGGKETQYF	TGTGCCAGCAGTTTAGGGCAGGGAGGGAAAGAGACCCAGTACTTC
.	many	TRBV24-1	TRBJ2-6	CATSDRETDGANVLTF	TGTGCCACCAGTGACCGGGAGACTGATGGGGCCAACGTCCTGACTTTC
.	many	TRBV3-1	TRBJ1-1	CASSSTDYTEAFF	TGTGCCAGCAGCAGTACGGATTACACTGAAGCTTTCTTT
.	many	TRBV12-3/TRBV12-4	TRBJ2-7	CASSLPGVVILGSQYF	TGTGCCAGCAGTCTACCCGGGGTCGTTATTTTAGGATCTCAGTACTTC
.	many	TRBV27	TRBJ1-1	CASRENLNTEAFF	TGTGCCAGCCGTGAGAACCTAAACACTGAAGCTTTCTTT
.	many	TRBV6-1	TRBJ1-5	CASRPQGGYSNQPQHF	TGTGCCAGCAGGCCACAGGGCGGGTATAGCAATCAGCCCCAGCATTTT
.	.	TRBV6-2/TRBV6-3	TRBJ2-2	CASRFGRLTGELFF	TGTGCCAGCAGATTTGGCCGTTTGACCGGGGAGCTGTTTTTT
.	once	TRBV7-9	TRBJ2-3	CASSSPDTGTDTQYF	TGTGCCAGCAGCTCCCCGGACACCGGCACAGATACGCAGTATTTT